This entry lists 10 T cell receptor beta chains sequenced from one sample in a study of T cells after yellow fever vaccination. TCRdb reprocessed the 5' RACE reads with MiXCR, giving one entry per CDR3 protein. The sample consists of around 340,000 distinct CDR3 sequences, over 8% of them appearing once. The starting material was PBMCs, obtained on the day of the first yellow fever vaccination. All receptors derive from a man younger than 35 who received the YFV17D yellow fever vaccine.

This clonotype has just a few counts. The chain couples TRBV5-1 to TRBJ2-1; 9 bases align to TRBD1. V lost 2 bases to trimming and J lost 12 bases; unmatched junction nucleotides: 9. The length of the CDR3 is 14 residues. Germline loops: CDR1 SGHRS, CDR2 YFSETQ. CDR3 DNA sequence: TGCGCCAGCAGCTTTAGTTACGGGACAGGGCTGCAGTTCTTC. This codes for CASSFSYGTGLQFF.

This clonotype has only a few counts. The chain combines TRBV7-2 with TRBJ2-7, with 7 bases that match TRBD2. From germline, CDR1 is SGHTA and CDR2 FQGNSA. The V segment lost 5 bases and the J segment 2 bases; nucleotides outside the gene matches: 6. The CDR3 sequence is 14 residues long. The CDR3 DNA is TGTGCCAGCAGCGTCGGGACTACAACCTACGAGCAGTACTTC. It yields the protein CASSVGTTTYEQYF. Variable domain in full (rest from reference TRBV7-2 and TRBJ2-7): GAGVSQSPSNKVTEKGKDVELRCDPISGHTALYWYRQSLGQGLEFLIYFQGNSAPDKSGLPSDRFSAERTGGSVSTLTIQRTQQEDSAVYLCASSVGTTTYEQYFGPGTRLTVT.

This clonotype was detected a few times. CDR3 nucleotide sequence: TGCAGTGTTCGGGCAGGGAGGGAGCCCGTGTTTTTTGGCTACACCTTC. It translates to CSVRAGREPVFFGYTF. The chain employs TRBV20-1 and TRBJ1-2; weak D call: TRBD1 (5 bases). The CDR3 is 16 amino acids. V lost 7 bases, J lost 7 bases, and 28 bases lay in between. From germline, CDR1 is DFQATT and CDR2 SNEGSKA (reference sequence).

This clonotype was picked up many times. This chain joins TRBV4-3 and TRBJ2-2; D may be TRBD2 (5 bases). The CDR3 spans 15 residues. In germline, CDR1 is LGHNA, CDR2 YSLEER. V lost 4 bases and J lost 5, with 14 bases in between. The CDR3 DNA reads as TGCGCCAGCAGCCCCCGGTCACGGGGAACCGGGGAGCTGTTTTTT. Its protein product is CASSPRSRGTGELFF.

This clonotype was detected a few times. The chain has TRBV12-3 or TRBV12-4 and TRBJ2-5; D gene uncertain. V was pared by 5 bases and J by 2 bases, with 9 bases between. There are 13 residues in the CDR3. This chain's CDR3 is CASSSWGQETQYF. CDR3 in DNA: TGTGCCAGCAGTAGTTGGGGTCAAGAGACCCAGTACTTC.

This clonotype was detected only a few times. The chain joins TRBV29-1 to TRBJ2-3; 7 bases map to TRBD1. Germline trimming cut 7 bases from V and 10 bases from J; bases unmatched to any gene: 14. This CDR3 is 13 amino acids long. Germline values: CDR1 SQVTM, CDR2 ANQGSEA. The CDR3 coding sequence is TGCAGCGCAGTACAGGGGCCCCGATTTGCGCAGTATTTT. It is translated as CSAVQGPRFAQYF.

This rearrangement joins TRBV7-9 to TRBJ2-3, with 9 bases aligning to TRBD1. The CDR3 totals 16 residues. After removal of 5 bases from V and 5 bases from J, the junction contained 11 bases not matched to a gene. Germline loops: CDR1 SEHNR, CDR2 FQNEAQ (reference sequence). CDR3 protein: CASSPSWDRALDTQYF. The DNA of the CDR3 is TGTGCCAGCAGCCCCTCCTGGGACAGGGCCCTAGATACGCAGTATTTT. The full variable domain, completed using reference TRBV7-9 and TRBJ2-3, is DTGVSQNPRHKITKRGQNVTFRCDPISEHNRLYWYRQTLGQGPEFLTYFQNEAQLEKSRLLSDRFSAERPKGSFSTLEIQRTEQGDSAMYLCASSPSWDRALDTQYFGPGTRLTVL.

This clonotype was counted between two and nine times. The CDR3 reads CASRSPGIYNSPLHF. CDR3 bases: TGTGCCAGCAGATCCCCGGGGATCTATAATTCACCCCTCCACTTT. The chain links TRBV7-2 to TRBJ1-6, with D uncertain. The germline V gene has CDR1 SGHTA and CDR2 FQGNSA. V shed 6 bases and J shed 3 bases, with 12 bases lying between them. The CDR3 consists of 15 residues. The whole variable domain, remainder taken from reference TRBV7-2 and TRBJ1-6, is GAGVSQSPSNKVTEKGKDVELRCDPISGHTALYWYRQSLGQGLEFLIYFQGNSAPDKSGLPSDRFSAERTGGSVSTLTIQRTQQEDSAVYLCASRSPGIYNSPLHFGNGTRLTVT.

In this sample, this clonotype turned up many times. The rearrangement links TRBV12-3 or TRBV12-4 to TRBJ1-1; D is unresolved. V lost 6 bases to trimming and J lost 5 bases, with 10 bases between them. The CDR3 sequence is 12 residues long. CDR3 region: CASSQTRTEAFF. As DNA, the CDR3 is TGTGCCAGCAGCCAGACACGAACTGAAGCTTTCTTT.

This clonotype occurred a few times. The V and J genes are TRBV7-2 and TRBJ1-2; D perhaps matches TRBD1 (5 bases). This CDR3 is 15 amino acids long. Germline CDR1 is SGHTA and CDR2 is FQGNSA. The V and J ends lost 1 base and 8 bases respectively, with 17 bases between them. This CDR3 reads CASSLGPQGEGGYTF. The CDR3 DNA is TGTGCCAGCAGCTTAGGTCCCCAAGGGGAGGGCGGCTACACCTTC.